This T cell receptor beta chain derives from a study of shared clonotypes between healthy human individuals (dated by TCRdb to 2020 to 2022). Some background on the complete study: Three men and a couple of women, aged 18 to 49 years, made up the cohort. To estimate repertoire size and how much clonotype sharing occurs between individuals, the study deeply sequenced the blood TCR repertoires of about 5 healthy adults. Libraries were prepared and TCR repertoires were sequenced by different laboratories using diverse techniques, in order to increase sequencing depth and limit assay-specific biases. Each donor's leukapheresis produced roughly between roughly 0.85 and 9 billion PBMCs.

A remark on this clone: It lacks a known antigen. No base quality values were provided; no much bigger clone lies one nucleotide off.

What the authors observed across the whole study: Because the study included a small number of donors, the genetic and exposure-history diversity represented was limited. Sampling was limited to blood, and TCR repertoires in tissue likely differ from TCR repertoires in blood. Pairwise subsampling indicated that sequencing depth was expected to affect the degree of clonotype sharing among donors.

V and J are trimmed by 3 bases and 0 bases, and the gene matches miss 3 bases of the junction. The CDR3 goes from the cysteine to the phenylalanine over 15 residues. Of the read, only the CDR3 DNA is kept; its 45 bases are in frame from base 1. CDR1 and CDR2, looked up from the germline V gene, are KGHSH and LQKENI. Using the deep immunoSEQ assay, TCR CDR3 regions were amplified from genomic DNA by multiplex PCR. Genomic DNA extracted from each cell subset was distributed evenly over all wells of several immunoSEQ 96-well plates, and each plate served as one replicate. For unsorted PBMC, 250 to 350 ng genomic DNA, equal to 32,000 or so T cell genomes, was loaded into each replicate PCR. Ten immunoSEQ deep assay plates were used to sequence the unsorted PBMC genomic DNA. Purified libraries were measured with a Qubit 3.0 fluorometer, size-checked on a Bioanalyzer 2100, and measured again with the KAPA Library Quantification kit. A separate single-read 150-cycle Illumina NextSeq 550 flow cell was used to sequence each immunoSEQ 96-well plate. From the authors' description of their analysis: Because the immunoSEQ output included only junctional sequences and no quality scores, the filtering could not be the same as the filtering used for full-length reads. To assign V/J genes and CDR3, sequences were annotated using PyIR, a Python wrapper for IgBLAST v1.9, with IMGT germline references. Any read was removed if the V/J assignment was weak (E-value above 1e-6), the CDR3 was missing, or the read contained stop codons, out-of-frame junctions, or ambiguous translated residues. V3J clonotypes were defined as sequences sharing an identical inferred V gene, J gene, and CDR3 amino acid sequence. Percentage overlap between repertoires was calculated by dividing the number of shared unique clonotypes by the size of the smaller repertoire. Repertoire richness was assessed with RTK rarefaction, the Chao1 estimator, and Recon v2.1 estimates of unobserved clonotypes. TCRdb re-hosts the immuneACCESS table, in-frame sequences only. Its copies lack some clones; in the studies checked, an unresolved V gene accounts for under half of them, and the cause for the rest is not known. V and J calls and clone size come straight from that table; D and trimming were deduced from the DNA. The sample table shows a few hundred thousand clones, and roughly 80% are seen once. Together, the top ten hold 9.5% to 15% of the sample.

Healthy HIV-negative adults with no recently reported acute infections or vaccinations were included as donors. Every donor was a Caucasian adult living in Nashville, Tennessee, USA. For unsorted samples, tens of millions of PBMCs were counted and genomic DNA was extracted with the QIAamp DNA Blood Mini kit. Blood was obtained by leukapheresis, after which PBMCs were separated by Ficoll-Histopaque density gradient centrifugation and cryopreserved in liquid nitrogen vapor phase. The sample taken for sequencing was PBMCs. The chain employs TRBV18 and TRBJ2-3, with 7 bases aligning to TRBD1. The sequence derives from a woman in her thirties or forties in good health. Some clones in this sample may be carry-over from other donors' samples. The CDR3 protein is CASSPGQASTDTQYF. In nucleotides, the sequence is TGTGCCAGCTCACCCGGACAGGCTAGCACAGATACGCAGTATTTT.